Here is one TCR beta chain with its context. Its antigen is unknown. The sample holds no much larger clone one base away, and base qualities are not on file. Preparation of the library involved the immunoSEQ multiplex PCR assay. A mixture of 60 forward primers for TCR Vbeta segments and 13 reverse primers for TCR Jbeta segments was used in the multiplex PCR. The CDR3 region of rearranged TCR beta genes was amplified from genomic DNA with a multiplex PCR assay. The amplified TCR beta libraries were sequenced on the Illumina HiSeq System as 87-base-pair reads. The study's processing was this. In a later analysis, tens of millions of unique TCR beta chains were counted across the 690 or so repertoires, and approximately 11 million of these chains were shared by at least two donors. A nearest-neighbor algorithm error-corrected the raw reads and collapsed the reads into unique sequences, merging closely related sequences to remove PCR and sequencing errors. Alignment of CDR3 sequences to IMGT reference sequences was used to assign V, D and J gene segments. For a sequence to be retained, at least a six-nucleotide match to both a V gene segment and a J gene segment was required. Rearrangements were called productive when the CDR3 lacked stop codons and stayed in frame with V and J; all others were non-productive. CDR3 was defined according to IMGT convention as the region running from the second conserved V-encoded cysteine to the conserved J-encoded phenylalanine. Sequences without an unambiguous match to a single V gene segment were excluded from the earlier analysis of 450 to 750 of the donors. In an earlier analysis of approximately 610 of the donors, V segments were called functional above 56.7% productive rearrangements and were called segregating when the between-donor standard deviation exceeded 5%. A statistical classification framework was developed to diagnose cytomegalovirus status using the catalog of TCR beta chain sequences. In a later analysis, V and J genes were assigned by comparing TCR nucleotide sequences against IMGT/GENE-DB human TR gene sequences. A later analysis assigned CDR3 sequences and most-parsimonious VDJ recombination scenarios with the TCRdist pipeline. In a later analysis, each TCR beta chain was defined by its CDR3 amino acid sequence together with its V-gene family, and reads without a unique V-gene family were excluded. A later analysis removed 592 highly shared, low-generation-probability nucleotide sequences to deal with suspected cross-contamination and a sequencing artifact. For each public chain, a later analysis derived a clonal expansion index from normalized ranks of inferred template counts within each repertoire. In a later analysis, generation probabilities were computed using a VDJ recombination model fitted to out-of-frame rearrangements, and the results were checked against IGoR. Hypergeometric tests were used in a later analysis to score TCR-TCR, TCR-HLA and TCR-CMV co-occurrence, with a repertoire-size bias correction applied to the TCR pairs. To estimate false discovery rates, a later analysis permuted the HLA or CMV assignments 20 times. In a later analysis, co-occurring TCRs were grouped with DBSCAN, and TCRdist sequence similarity was added when clustering was performed within HLA-allele-positive subsets. For co-occurrence clustering, repertoires with fewer than 30,000 or more than 120,000 public chains were excluded, along with about five repertoires with anomalous nucleotide sharing. The clones in this table, taken by TCRdb from immuneACCESS, are in-frame only. Not every clone is retained; where verified, under half of the shortfall comes from an unresolved V gene, and the cause of the rest is unknown. V and J calls and clone size follow that table, whereas D and trimming were derived from the DNA. For this sample the table gives around 190,000 clones, of which around 77% were detected only once. About 2.7% of the sample rests with the top ten.

The cohort consisted of more than 650 healthy bone marrow donors. All cohort members were sampled while nominally healthy, although unrecorded immune exposures were likely present. The donor was CMV seronegative and belonged to the group of around 400 seronegative cohort members. A peripheral blood sample was collected from each donor, and TCR beta sequencing was performed on peripheral blood mononuclear cells. The Qiagen DNeasy Blood Extraction Kit was used to extract genomic DNA from the blood cell samples. This record belongs to a study of cytomegalovirus exposure and HLA in healthy donors (dated by TCRdb to between 2016 and 2019). Describing the broader study: In an earlier analysis of 550 to 750 of the donors, approximately 260 Gb of sequence data and 100 million or so unique TCR beta sequences from about 190 million T cells were reported. HLA typing included class I and class II loci at four-digit resolution. An earlier analysis of around 580 of the donors used high-throughput TCR beta sequencing to judge whether each TCR beta V gene segment behaved as functional or pseudogenic. About five DR-DQ haplotypes were handled as single units for association and clustering, since linkage in the cohort was strong. The study aimed to test whether signatures of past pathogen exposure could be identified by cataloging public T cell receptors. An early release that covered about 600 HLA-typed donors contained approximately 290 gigabases of sequencing data and around 85 million unique TCR sequences. A later analysis re-analyzed previously published TCR beta repertoires from 500 to 700 donors and added high-resolution HLA genotyping to study TCR occurrence patterns. A later genetic analysis used genome-wide SNP genotypes for about three fifths of the roughly 700 donors, treating that subset as a discovery cohort. On average, around 240,000 unique TCR beta nucleotide sequences were sequenced per donor among roughly 430 genotyped donors of the cohort, with 15% to 20% of those sequences being non-productive. High-throughput TCR immunosequencing, statistical association of individual TCRs with disease status, and machine learning were combined to predict cytomegalovirus infection status. Every discovery cohort repertoire had been produced on one sequencing platform. The T cell repertoires of around 730 subjects were profiled by immunosequencing and related to cytomegalovirus serostatus. Besides the first cohort of 500 to 700 subjects, a separate validation cohort made up of roughly 120 different subjects was used. Among the roughly 380 genotyped donors, approximately 81% belonged to the genetic ancestry cluster associated with self-reported Caucasian donors. The number of donors typed differed by locus, with about 629-630 for A, B, C, DRB1 and DQB1, over 500 for DQA1, 606 for DPA1, and around 450 for DPB1. Alongside the repertoire data, information on donor age, sex, ethnicity and CMV serostatus was compiled. The later analysis used no new phenotypic data to find candidate immune exposures, relying instead on TCR beta sequences and their occurrence across donors. Results and caveats for the whole study, not just this receptor: In the study, around 150 TCR beta chains were listed as associated with cytomegalovirus. In this cohort, only TCR beta chains were sequenced, and detectable features were limited by the absence of alpha or paired-chain data. Because counts were too low, under 20 rarely observed V segments, including chromosome 9 orphons, were left out of the earlier analysis of approximately 500 of the donors. A later analysis associated 17,000 or so TCR beta sequences with specific HLA alleles at a false discovery rate of 0.05. Three of the identified cytomegalovirus-associated TCR beta chains were confirmed in vitro to be specific for cytomegalovirus antigens. Assigning TCR associations to individual alleles was difficult when HLA alleles, especially DR and DQ, strongly co-occurred. Several of the top co-occurrence clusters appeared to be linked to parvovirus B19, influenza, CMV and Epstein-Barr virus, according to a later analysis. In a later analysis, TCR association rates were found to vary across HLA loci, with the most associated TCRs seen for DRB1 alleles and the fewest for HLA-C alleles. The sequencing pipeline was judged likely to have produced a cluster of highly shared sequence variants as a technical artifact. Broadly in line with IMGT annotations, most TCR beta V segments showed up in productive rearrangements about 90% or about 30% of the time in an earlier analysis of 450 to 600 of the donors. Linkage disequilibrium might explain the correlated functional status among segregating V segments, but an unknown experimental factor could not be excluded. The presence/absence analyses assumed that sequencing depth was roughly uniform across donors, and that assumption may not be true. Some IMGT-functional V segments, including TRBV6-2 and TRBV6-3, could not be distinguished by the 87-base-pair reads and were therefore excluded. In a later genetic analysis, a missense DCLRE1C variant was associated with V-gene and J-gene trimming of TCR beta chains, and the association was replicated in an independent cohort. The only immune exposure information available for the cohort was CMV serostatus. Compared with the approximately 720-donor mean, donors in an Asian-associated ancestry cluster had fewer N-insertions in productive TCRs, according to a later genetic analysis. A further reported finding was that TCR beta sequences accurately predicted the HLA-A and HLA-B alleles for most subjects in the first cohort. It was suggested by the authors that the approach could potentially be generalized to other disease states and immunological phenotypes. In a later analysis, most CMV-associated TCR beta chains were found to appear HLA-restricted, with HLA associations seemingly driven largely by CMV exposure. Most TCR sequences were observed very rarely across donors, whereas some public TCRs were present in many individuals. In a later analysis, HLA-associated TCR beta chains showed more clonal expansion and lower generation probabilities than non-associated chains that were equally common. Because HLA typing was unavailable for some donors at each locus, only the typed subset was used in association tests. In both the original and validation cohorts, the classifier was reported to diagnose cytomegalovirus status with high specificity and sensitivity.

Clipping removes 4 bases from V and 7 bases from J, with 10 as the unmatched junction base count. The CDR3 runs 15 residues from the cysteine to the phenylalanine. Of all the DNA, just the CDR3 is kept, 45 bases in frame from base 1. According to the germline V gene (reference sequence), CDR1 reads GTSNPN and CDR2 reads SVGIG. This receptor chain uses TRBV30 and TRBJ1-4, and TRBD1 matches 9 of the central bases. Source material: PBMCs. The receptor comes from a woman aged 30 to 39 in good health and CMV-seronegative. CDR3 sequence: CAWNFPGQGSEKLFF. The DNA is TGTGCCTGGAATTTTCCGGGACAGGGAAGTGAAAAACTGTTTTTT.